The 10 T cell receptor beta chains listed next were all sequenced from one sample in a study of blood T cell repertoires in COVID-19. Sequencing used immunoSEQ multiplex PCR; TCRdb keeps in-frame clones, though not all of them. The repertoire holds under 200,000 clones, with 70% to 90% as singletons. Source material: peripheral blood. These receptors originate from a woman aged 55-69 years with COVID-19, enrolled during active disease.

V is TRBV6-2 or TRBV6-3 and J is TRBJ2-7; 9 positions agree with TRBD2. Trimming at V came to 6 bases and at J to 0 bases, leaving 3 bases not matched to a gene. This CDR3 spans 14 amino acids. Germline CDR1 MNHEY, CDR2 SVGEGT. CDR3 amino acids: CASSLAGSSYEQYF. The DNA of the CDR3 is TGTGCCAGCAGCCTAGCGGGGAGCTCCTACGAGCAGTACTTC.

This clone occurred once. The V gene is TRBV15, the J gene TRBJ2-5; the match to TRBD2 covers 8 bases. Germline V CDR1 and CDR2: LNHNV, YYDKDF (reference sequence). The CDR3 consists of 14 residues. The trim removed 10 bases at V and 5 bases at J, leaving 12 bases unmatched. Here the CDR3 reads CAIGSAGVQETQYF. The CDR3 nucleotides read TGTGCCATTGGATCAGCGGGAGTTCAGGAGACCCAGTACTTC.

The chain uses TRBV19 and TRBJ1-5; D unclear. This CDR3 has 12 residues. V was shortened by 5 bases and J by 0 bases, with 2 bases between the two germline ends. Germline-derived CDR1 and CDR2 are LNHDA and SQIVND (reference sequence). Written as DNA, the CDR3 is TGTGCCAGTAGTTATAGCAATCAGCCCCAGCATTTT. This gives the protein CASSYSNQPQHF.

The rearrangement joins TRBV6-6 to TRBJ2-2, with TRBD1 identical over 7 bases. The CDR3 is 15 residues long. From germline, CDR1 is MNHNY and CDR2 SVGAGI (reference sequence). Trimming at V came to 6 bases and at J to 3 bases, leaving 7 bases not matched to a gene. The CDR3 is CASSPGTAYTGELFF. Here the CDR3 DNA reads TGTGCCAGCAGCCCCGGGACAGCGTACACCGGGGAGCTGTTTTTT.

This clone was counted once. V usage is TRBV10-3 and J usage is TRBJ2-2, with 11 bases matching TRBD2. The CDR3 covers 14 residues. Germline CDR1 ENHRY, CDR2 SYGVKD. For the CDR3, the DNA is TGTGCAAAACTAGCGGGAGTCCTCACCGGGGAGCTGTTTTTT. Protein product: CAKLAGVLTGELFF.

The chain carries TRBV28 and TRBJ1-5; 8 positions match TRBD1. After removal of 2 bases from V and 3 bases from J, the junction contained 6 bases not matched to a gene. The length of the CDR3 is 16 residues. Germline CDR1 reads MDHEN; CDR2 reads SYDVKM. The chain's CDR3 is CASSLQTGVNNQPQHF. As DNA, the CDR3 is TGTGCCAGCAGTTTACAGACAGGGGTAAACAATCAGCCCCAGCATTTT.

The gene calls are TRBV11-2 and TRBJ1-1; weak D call: TRBD1 (5 bases). The CDR3 loop spans 14 amino acids. The germline CDR1 and CDR2 sequences are SGHAT and FQNNGV. V lost 1 base and J 3 bases, leaving 9 bases between the germline ends. The CDR3 region has the DNA TGTGCCAGCAGCTTAGGGGGGGGAGACACTGAAGCTTTCTTT. Its translation is CASSLGGGDTEAFF. Full variable domain (rest looked up from reference TRBV11-2 and TRBJ1-1): EAGVAQSPRYKIIEKRQSVAFWCNPISGHATLYWYQQILGQGPKLLIQFQNNGVVDDSQLPKDRFSAERLKGVDSTLKIQPAKLEDSAVYLCASSLGGGDTEAFFGQGTRLTVV.

The J gene is TRBJ2-7, the V gene TRBV11-3, with TRBD2 identical over 7 bases. This CDR3 contains 15 residues. Germline lookup yields CDR1 SGHNT and CDR2 YENEEA. V lost 5 bases, J lost 4 bases, and 11 bases stayed unmatched. The CDR3 coding sequence is TGTGCCAGCAGCCAACTGGGAGGGCCATCGTACGAGCAGTACTTC. Translated, it gives CASSQLGGPSYEQYF.

The J gene is TRBJ2-1, the V gene TRBV4-2; 13 bases align to TRBD2. The J segment lost 9 bases and the V segment lost 4 bases, leaving 9 bases of the junction unmatched. CDR3 size: 16 residues. Germline V gene sequence: CDR1 LGHNA, CDR2 YNFKEQ. CDR3 DNA sequence: TGTGCCAGCAGCCCCCGGACTAGCGGGAGATTCGGTGAGCAGTTCTTC. It yields the protein CASSPRTSGRFGEQFF.

The chain couples TRBV4-1 to TRBJ2-4; 9 bases match TRBD1. V lost 1 base, J lost 2 bases, and 3 bases stayed unmatched. This CDR3 has 16 residues. Germline V gene lookup returns CDR1 MGHRA and CDR2 YSYEKL. The CDR3 loop is CASSQGDRGTKNIQYF. CDR3 DNA sequence: TGCGCCAGCAGCCAAGGAGACAGGGGGACCAAAAACATTCAGTACTTC.